Shown below are 22 T cell receptor beta chains from a single sample sequenced in a study of T cells after yellow fever vaccination (dated by TCRdb to between 2018 and 2021). Library method: 5' RACE. Sequencing was performed on an Illumina HiSeq 2500. TCRdb trimmed public reads at Q25 via fastp, called clones via MiXCR and kept in-frame beta chains. Rows matching on CDR3 protein sequence are summarized as one entry with the most common DNA and genes. This sample is represented by 300,000 to 400,000 distinct CDR3 sequences; 7% to 9% of them were singletons. The top ten clonotypes cover about 16% of the sample. What this sample's treatment or condition label stands for: live attenuated yellow fever vaccine strain. Sequences were derived from PBMCs, sampled around 45 days after the first yellow fever vaccination. Receptors were obtained from a man younger than 30 who received the YFV17D yellow fever vaccine.

This clonotype was picked up many times. This sequence joins TRBV5-1 and TRBJ2-3; D remains unclear. Germline V lookup: CDR1 SGHRS, CDR2 YFSETQ. With 0 bases removed from V and 5 bases from J, the gap between germline ends came to 7 bases. The CDR3 is 13 amino acids. The DNA for the CDR3 is TGCGCCAGCAGCTTGGTAGGAGAAGATACGCAGTATTTT. This codes for CASSLVGEDTQYF.

This clonotype occurred a few times. V usage is TRBV12-3 or TRBV12-4 and J usage is TRBJ1-2; D unclear. The V gene lost 5 bases and the J gene lost 0 bases, with 13 bases spanning the gap. CDR3 length: 15 amino acids. CDR3 region: CASSLTTDSNYGYTF. The CDR3 DNA reads TGTGCCAGCAGTCTCACGACGGATTCTAACTATGGCTACACCTTC.

This clonotype came up a few times. The chain joins TRBV7-2 to TRBJ2-1; 8 positions match TRBD2. CDR1 is SGHTA and CDR2 is FQGNSA in the germline V gene. This CDR3 region has 16 residues. The V and J ends lost 6 bases and 9 bases, in that order; junction bases with no gene match: 16. As DNA, the CDR3 is TGTGCCAGCAGACTCTCCACTAGCGGACGTTTAGGTGAGCAGTTCTTC. It encodes CASRLSTSGRLGEQFF.

The chain recombines TRBV18 with TRBJ1-1; no firm D call. Trimming left V 4 bases short and J 3 bases short, with 9 bases between. From germline, CDR1 is KGHSH and CDR2 LQKENI. The CDR3 loop spans 13 amino acids. This chain's CDR3 is CASSRAPDTEAFF. DNA of the CDR3: TGTGCCAGCTCACGGGCCCCCGACACTGAAGCTTTCTTT.

This clonotype was picked up many times. V gene TRBV7-7 combines with J gene TRBJ2-6; either TRBD1 or TRBD2 may supply D (5 bases each). The V and J ends lost 5 bases and 0 bases respectively, with 11 bases between them. CDR1 and CDR2 (germline): SSHAT, FNYEAQ (reference sequence). The CDR3 length is 16 residues. The CDR3 protein is CASSPGLSSGANVLTF. In DNA form, the CDR3 reads TGTGCCAGCAGCCCGGGGCTTAGCTCTGGGGCCAACGTCCTGACTTTC.

The chain combines TRBV24-1 with TRBJ1-2, with D perhaps TRBD1 (6 bases). The germline V gene encodes CDR1 KGHDR and CDR2 SFDVKD. The CDR3 sequence is 14 residues long. V was pared by 5 bases and J by 4 bases, with 13 bases between. The CDR3 loop is CATSGSDRGYGYTF. The CDR3 bases are TGTGCCACCAGTGGTTCGGACAGAGGCTATGGCTACACCTTC.

The chain uses TRBV5-5 and TRBJ2-5, with a weak D call TRBD2 (5 bases). Germline assignment: CDR1 SGHKS and CDR2 YYEKEE (reference sequence). CDR3 length equals 15 residues. Between the trimmed V and J ends, which lost 0 bases and 5 bases, there was a span of 14 bases. The chain's CDR3 is CASSLGWARGETQYF. In nucleotides, the CDR3 is TGTGCCAGCAGCTTGGGGTGGGCCCGCGGGGAGACCCAGTACTTC.

This clonotype has only a few counts. This chain uses TRBV7-2 with TRBJ2-7; possibly TRBD2 for D (6 bases). Trimming removed 5 bases at V and 2 bases at J, with 10 bases between. CDR1 is SGHTA and CDR2 is FQGNSA in the germline V gene. The CDR3 is 13 residues long. CDR3 residues: CASSVGGPYEQYF. CDR3 coding DNA: TGTGCCAGCAGCGTGGGAGGCCCCTACGAGCAGTACTTC.

This clonotype was found a few times. The rearrangement links TRBV12-3 or TRBV12-4 to TRBJ1-4; D call uncertain. The CDR3 has 15 residues. Trimming left V 2 bases short and J 0 bases short, with 7 bases between. The CDR3, as DNA: TGTGCCAGCAGTTTACAGAGTGCAACTAATGAAAAACTGTTTTTT. Protein sequence: CASSLQSATNEKLFF.

This chain joins TRBV5-1 and TRBJ2-5; no reliable D call. V was shortened by 4 bases and J by 4 bases, with 8 bases between the two germline ends. Germline V CDR1 and CDR2: SGHRS, YFSETQ. This CDR3 contains 12 residues. CDR3 in amino acids: CASSPMRETQYF. DNA of the CDR3: TGCGCCAGCAGCCCCATGAGAGAGACCCAGTACTTC.

The V gene is TRBV5-1, the J gene TRBJ2-2; D is uncertain. CDR1 and CDR2 (germline): SGHRS, YFSETQ. V lost 0 bases to trimming and J lost 6 bases, with 15 bases between them. This CDR3 spans 16 amino acids. The CDR3 reads CASSLDLSFTPGELFF. In nucleotides, the CDR3 is TGCGCCAGCAGCTTGGATCTCAGCTTCACCCCCGGGGAGCTGTTTTTT.

This rearrangement joins TRBV6-1 to TRBJ1-5; D unclear. The V end was cut by 6 bases, the J end by 0 bases, with 6 bases between. This CDR3 spans 13 amino acids. Germline V gene sequence: CDR1 MNHNS, CDR2 SASEGT. The CDR3 DNA sequence: TGTGCCAGCAGGCTAGGTAGCAATCAGCCCCAGCATTTT. The encoded protein is CASRLGSNQPQHF.

The V and J genes are TRBV7-9 and TRBJ2-6; D gene unclear. The CDR3 has 17 amino acids. Germline CDR1 is SEHNR and CDR2 is FQNEAQ (reference sequence). V shed 5 bases and J shed 0 bases, with 14 bases lying between them. The CDR3 sequence is CASSRPSSPSGANVLTF. In nucleotides, the CDR3 is TGTGCCAGCAGCCGTCCATCGTCCCCCTCTGGGGCCAACGTCCTGACTTTC.

This clonotype was counted a few times. The V gene is TRBV6-2 or TRBV6-3, the J gene TRBJ2-2; the match to TRBD2 covers 8 bases. This CDR3 is 15 amino acids long. The V gene's germline CDR1 is MNHEY and CDR2 SVGEGT. V lost 7 bases to trimming and J lost 4 bases; unmatched junction nucleotides: 8. CDR3 coding DNA: TGTGCCAGCATCCGAGGTGCGGGGGGCACCGGGGAGCTGTTTTTT. Its protein product is CASIRGAGGTGELFF.

The chain employs TRBV6-2 or TRBV6-3 and TRBJ2-1, with unresolved D. The CDR3 runs 11 residues. Trimming cost V 6 bases and J 8 bases, with 8 bases left between them. Germline loops: CDR1 MNHEY, CDR2 SVGEGT. For the CDR3, the DNA is TGTGCCAGCAGCCATAGTGATGAGCAGTTCTTC. Encoded protein: CASSHSDEQFF.

This clonotype was picked up many times. The chain has TRBV29-1 and TRBJ1-1; no firm D call. The CDR3 sequence is 16 residues long. Germline V CDR1 and CDR2: SQVTM, ANQGSEA. Trimming took 8 bases from V and 4 from J, leaving 26 bases between them. The CDR3 reads CSSSARGLGRTTEAFF. The CDR3 DNA sequence: TGCAGCTCCTCCGCCCGGGGTCTGGGGAGGACCACTGAAGCTTTCTTT. Complete variable domain (other parts from reference TRBV29-1 and TRBJ1-1): SAVISQKPSRDICQRGTSLTIQCQVDSQVTMMFWYRQQPGQSLTLIATANQGSEATYESGFVIDKFPISRPNLTFSTLTVSNMSPEDSSIYLCSSSARGLGRTTEAFFGQGTRLTVV.

V usage is TRBV12-3 or TRBV12-4 and J usage is TRBJ2-1; a possible D gene is TRBD2 (6 bases). V was pared by 5 bases and J by 3 bases, with 14 bases between. This CDR3 contains 15 residues. CDR3 protein: CASSAGRGVYNEQFF. CDR3 in DNA: TGTGCCAGCAGTGCGGGACGCGGGGTCTACAATGAGCAGTTCTTC.

This clonotype was recorded a few times. V is TRBV6-5 and J is TRBJ1-4, with D hard to call. V was trimmed by 1 base and J by 4 bases, leaving 13 bases between them. CDR1 and CDR2 (germline): MNHEY, SVGAGI. The CDR3 spans 16 residues. The CDR3 DNA reads TGTGCCAGCAGTTACTTAACTCAGGCGCATAATGAAAAACTGTTTTTT. Residues: CASSYLTQAHNEKLFF.

V gene TRBV27 combines with J gene TRBJ1-5; D gene uncertain. This CDR3 has 15 residues. The germline V and J ends were trimmed by 6 bases and 3 bases, with 15 bases remaining between them. Germline assignment: CDR1 MNHEY and CDR2 SMNVEV (reference sequence). CDR3 residues: CASSPRAGDNQPQHF. CDR3 DNA sequence: TGTGCCAGCAGCCCAAGGGCAGGCGACAATCAGCCCCAGCATTTT.

This clonotype was counted between two and nine times. The chain uses TRBV20-1 and TRBJ2-3, with D possibly being TRBD1 (6 bases). From germline, CDR1 is DFQATT and CDR2 SNEGSKA (reference sequence). The length of the CDR3 is 14 residues. The germline V and J ends were trimmed by 1 base and 2 bases, with 10 bases remaining between them. DNA of the CDR3: TGCAGTGCTAGAGGACAGGCAACCACAGATACGCAGTATTTT. Its protein product is CSARGQATTDTQYF.

This clonotype was counted ten times or more. The chain is built from TRBV10-3 and TRBJ2-2; 10 bases are a match to TRBD2. Losses at the gene ends were 10 bases for V and 4 bases for J; bases not matched to a gene: 6. This CDR3 spans 14 amino acids. CDR1 is ENHRY and CDR2 is SYGVKD in the germline V gene. The CDR3 spells CATSAGGPTGELFF. CDR3 sequence (DNA): TGTGCCACCTCAGCGGGGGGGCCCACCGGGGAGCTGTTTTTT.

This chain joins TRBV20-1 and TRBJ1-5, with TRBD1 identical over 7 bases. This CDR3 contains 16 residues. Germline V gives CDR1 DFQATT, CDR2 SNEGSKA (reference sequence). The J segment lost 7 bases and the V segment lost 4 bases, leaving 16 bases of the junction unmatched. In nucleotides, the CDR3 is TGCAGTGCTATGGAGAGGAGAACAGGGGTAAACCAGCCCCAGCATTTT. Translated: CSAMERRTGVNQPQHF.